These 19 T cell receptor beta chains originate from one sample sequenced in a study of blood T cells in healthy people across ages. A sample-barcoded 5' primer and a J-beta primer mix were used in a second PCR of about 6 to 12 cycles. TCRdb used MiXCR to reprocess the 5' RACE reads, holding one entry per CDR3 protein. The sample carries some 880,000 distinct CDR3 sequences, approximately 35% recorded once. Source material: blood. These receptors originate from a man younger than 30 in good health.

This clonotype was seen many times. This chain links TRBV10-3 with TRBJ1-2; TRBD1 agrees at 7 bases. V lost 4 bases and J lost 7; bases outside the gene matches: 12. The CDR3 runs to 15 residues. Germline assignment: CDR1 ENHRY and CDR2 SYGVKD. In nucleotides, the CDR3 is TGTGCCATCAGTGGGAGCGACGACAGGGTAGGTGGCTACACCTTC. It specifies CAISGSDDRVGGYTF.

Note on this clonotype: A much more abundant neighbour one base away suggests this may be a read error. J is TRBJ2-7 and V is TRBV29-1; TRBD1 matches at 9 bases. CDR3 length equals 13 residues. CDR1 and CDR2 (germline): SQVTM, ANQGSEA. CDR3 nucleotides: TGCAGCGTTGCGGGACAGGGCACCTACGGGCAGTACTTC. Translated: CSVAGQGTYGQYF.

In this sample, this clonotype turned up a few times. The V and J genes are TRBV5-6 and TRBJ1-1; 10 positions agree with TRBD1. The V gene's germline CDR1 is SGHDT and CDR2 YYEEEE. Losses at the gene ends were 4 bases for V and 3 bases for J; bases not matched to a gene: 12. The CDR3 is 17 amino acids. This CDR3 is CASSPRQGASPDTEAFF. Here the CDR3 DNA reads TGTGCCAGCAGCCCTCGACAGGGGGCCTCTCCGGACACTGAAGCTTTCTTT.

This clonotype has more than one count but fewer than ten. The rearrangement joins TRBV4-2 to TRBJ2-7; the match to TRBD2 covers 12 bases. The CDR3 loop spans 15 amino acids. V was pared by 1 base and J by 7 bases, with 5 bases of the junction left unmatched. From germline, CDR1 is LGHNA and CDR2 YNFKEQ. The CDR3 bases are TGTGCCAGCAGCCAAGGGCTAGCGGGGGGGCATGAGCAGTACTTC. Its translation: CASSQGLAGGHEQYF.

CDR3 sequence: CASSCGTDGKQYF. CDR3 bases: TGTGCCAGCAGTTGTGGGACAGATGGTAAGCAGTACTTC. The chain carries TRBV6-2 or TRBV6-3 and TRBJ2-7; TRBD1 agrees at 7 bases. Germline V lookup: CDR1 MNHEY, CDR2 SVGEGT. This CDR3 contains 13 residues. With 4 bases clipped from V and 8 bases from J, the junction kept 8 bases outside the gene matches.

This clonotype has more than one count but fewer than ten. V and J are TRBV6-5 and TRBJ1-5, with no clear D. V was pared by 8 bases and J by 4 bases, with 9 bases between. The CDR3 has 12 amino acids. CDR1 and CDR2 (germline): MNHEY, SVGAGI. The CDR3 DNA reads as TGTGCCAGCTCGGGGAGGAATCAGCCCCAGCATTTT. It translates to CASSGRNQPQHF.

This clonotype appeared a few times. The CDR3 sequence: CASSLRDRGTRYGYTF. The CDR3 coding sequence is TGTGCCAGCAGCCTCCGGGACAGGGGTACTAGGTATGGCTACACCTTC. This chain joins TRBV5-6 and TRBJ1-2, with 10 bases fitting TRBD1. V lost 4 bases to trimming and J lost 5 bases; unmatched junction nucleotides: 11. The CDR3 is made up of 16 amino acids. Germline V gene data show CDR1 as SGHDT and CDR2 as YYEEEE.

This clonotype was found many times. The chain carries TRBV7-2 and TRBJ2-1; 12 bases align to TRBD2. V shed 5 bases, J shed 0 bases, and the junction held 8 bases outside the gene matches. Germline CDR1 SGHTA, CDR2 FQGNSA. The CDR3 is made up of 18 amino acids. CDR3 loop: CASSPGLAGFSSYNEQFF. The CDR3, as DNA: TGTGCCAGCAGCCCGGGACTAGCGGGTTTCTCCTCCTACAATGAGCAGTTCTTC. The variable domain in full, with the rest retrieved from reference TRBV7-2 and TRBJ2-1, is GAGVSQSPSNKVTEKGKDVELRCDPISGHTALYWYRQSLGQGLEFLIYFQGNSAPDKSGLPSDRFSAERTGGSVSTLTIQRTQQEDSAVYLCASSPGLAGFSSYNEQFFGPGTRLTVL.

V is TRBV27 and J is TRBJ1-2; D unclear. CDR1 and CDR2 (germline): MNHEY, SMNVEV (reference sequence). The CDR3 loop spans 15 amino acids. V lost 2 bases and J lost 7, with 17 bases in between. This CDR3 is CASSLKGGLTVGYTF. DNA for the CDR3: TGTGCCAGCAGTTTAAAAGGCGGACTGACCGTTGGCTACACCTTC.

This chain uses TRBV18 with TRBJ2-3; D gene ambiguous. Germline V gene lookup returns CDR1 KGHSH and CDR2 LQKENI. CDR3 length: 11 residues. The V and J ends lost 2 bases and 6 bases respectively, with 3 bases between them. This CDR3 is CASSPEDTQYF. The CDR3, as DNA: TGTGCCAGCTCACCAGAGGATACGCAGTATTTT.

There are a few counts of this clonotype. This CDR3 is CASSPWGNEQYF. DNA of the CDR3: TGTGCCAGCAGTCCATGGGGAAATGAGCAGTACTTC. The chain links TRBV12-3 or TRBV12-4 to TRBJ2-7; D not certain. The V and J ends lost 5 bases and 7 bases respectively, with 12 bases between them. The CDR3 spans 12 residues.

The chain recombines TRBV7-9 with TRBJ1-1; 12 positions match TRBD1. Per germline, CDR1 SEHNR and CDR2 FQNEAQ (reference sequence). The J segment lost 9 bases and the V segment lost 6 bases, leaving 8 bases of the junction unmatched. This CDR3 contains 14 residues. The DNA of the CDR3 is TGTGCCAGCAGTCCCGGGACAGGGGGCAGGAAAGCTTTCTTT. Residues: CASSPGTGGRKAFF. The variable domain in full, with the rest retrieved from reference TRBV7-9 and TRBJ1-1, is DTGVSQNPRHKITKRGQNVTFRCDPISEHNRLYWYRQTLGQGPEFLTYFQNEAQLEKSRLLSDRFSAERPKGSFSTLEIQRTEQGDSAMYLCASSPGTGGRKAFFGQGTRLTVV.

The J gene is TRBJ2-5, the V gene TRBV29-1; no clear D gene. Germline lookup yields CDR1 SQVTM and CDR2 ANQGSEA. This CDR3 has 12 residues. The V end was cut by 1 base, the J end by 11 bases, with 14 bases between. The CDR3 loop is CSVEGRKDEQYF. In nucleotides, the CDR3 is TGCAGCGTTGAAGGTCGCAAGGATGAGCAGTACTTC.

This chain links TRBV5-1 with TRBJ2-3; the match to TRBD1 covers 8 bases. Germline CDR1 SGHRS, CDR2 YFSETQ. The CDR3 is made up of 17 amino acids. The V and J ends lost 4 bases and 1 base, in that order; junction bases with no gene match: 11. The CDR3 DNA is TGCGCCAGCAGCGGAGGGCTCGGGACAGGCCGCACAGATACGCAGTATTTT. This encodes CASSGGLGTGRTDTQYF.

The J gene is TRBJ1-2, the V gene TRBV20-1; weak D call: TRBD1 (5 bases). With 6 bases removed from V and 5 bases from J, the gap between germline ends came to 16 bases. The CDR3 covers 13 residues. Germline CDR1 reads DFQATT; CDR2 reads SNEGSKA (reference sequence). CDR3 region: CSAGSGREYGYTF. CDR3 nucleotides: TGCAGTGCCGGGTCGGGGCGGGAATATGGCTACACCTTC.

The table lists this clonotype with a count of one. The CDR3 loop is CASSSSVLLEGTDTQYF. The CDR3 DNA reads as TGTGCCAGCAGTTCATCCGTGTTGTTGGAGGGCACAGATACGCAGTATTTT. This chain connects TRBV28 to TRBJ2-3; a possible D gene is TRBD2 (5 bases). V shed 4 bases and J shed 1 base, with 18 bases lying between them. The CDR3 has 17 residues. CDR1 MDHEN and CDR2 SYDVKM come from the germline V gene.

CDR3 loop: CASSQSGSSYGYTF. DNA of the CDR3: TGTGCCAGCAGCCAATCGGGCAGTTCATATGGCTACACCTTC. The chain recombines TRBV16 with TRBJ1-2; D is ambiguous. Trimming took 0 bases from V and 5 from J, leaving 10 bases between them. This CDR3 is 14 amino acids long. Germline CDR1 is KGHSY and CDR2 is FQNENV.

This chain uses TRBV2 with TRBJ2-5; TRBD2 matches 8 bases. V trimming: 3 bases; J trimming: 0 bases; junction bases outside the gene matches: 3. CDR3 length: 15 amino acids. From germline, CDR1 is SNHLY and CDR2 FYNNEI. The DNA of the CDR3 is TGTGCCAGCAGTGACGCTAGCGGGTACCAAGAGACCCAGTACTTC. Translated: CASSDASGYQETQYF.

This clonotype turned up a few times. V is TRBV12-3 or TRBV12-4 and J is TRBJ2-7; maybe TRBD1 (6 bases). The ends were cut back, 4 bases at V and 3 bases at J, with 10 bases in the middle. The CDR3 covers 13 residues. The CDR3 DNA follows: TGTGCCAGCAGTTCAGGGGAGTACTACGAGCAGTACTTC. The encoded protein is CASSSGEYYEQYF.